This entry describes one TCR beta chain. Its cognate antigen is unknown. RNA totalling roughly 0.45 to 1 ug underwent reverse transcription with random hexamers. TCRdb ran MiXCR on the immunoSEQ multiplex PCR reads and lists one entry per CDR3 protein. Of 250,000 to 350,000 distinct CDR3 sequences listed, around 92% were seen once; the top ten hold more than 0.06%. This sample was included in a study of CD8 T cells in Susac syndrome. Whole-study findings and limits: The study conceded that its TCR sequencing and HLA analysis involved relatively few individuals.

V shed 1 base and J shed 7 bases, with 19 bases lying between them. The CDR3 contains 16 residues. CDR1 and CDR2 from the germline V gene are LNHDA and SQIVND (reference sequence). Specimen: CD4+ T cells from PBMCs. The chain carries TRBV19 and TRBJ1-1; weak D call: TRBD1 (5 bases). The TCR sequence derives from a human donor with multiple sclerosis. CDR3 DNA: TGTGCCAGTAGTATAGCTCCTCGCGACAGCCGACTTGAAGCTTTCTTT. It specifies CASSIAPRDSRLEAFF. Full variable domain (rest looked up from reference TRBV19 and TRBJ1-1): DGGITQSPKYLFRKEGQNVTLSCEQNLNHDAMYWYRQDPGQGLRLIYYSQIVNDFQKGDIAEGYSVSREKKESFPLTVTSAQKNPTAFYLCASSIAPRDSRLEAFFGQGTRLTVV.